Sequencing of this TCR beta chain was carried out in a study of lymphopenia after photon versus proton radiotherapy. This CDR3 has 14 residues. The V end was cut by 3 bases, the J end by 0 bases, with 8 bases between. The germline gives CDR1 SEHNR, CDR2 FQNEAQ (reference sequence). TCRdb's copy holds only in-frame clones and misses some; the assay was immunoSEQ multiplex PCR. The sample records some 70,000 clones, about nine tenths being singletons. Sample: peripheral blood, taken from a patient treated with proton-based radiotherapy. The chain links TRBV7-9 to TRBJ2-5; tentatively, D is TRBD1 (5 bases). This receptor was identified in an older man with esophageal cancer. CDR3 DNA sequence: TGTGCCAGCAGCTTTAGCAGGGACCAAGAGACCCAGTACTTC. This sequence encodes CASSFSRDQETQYF.